This is a list of T cell receptor beta chains from one sample in a study of blood T cell repertoires in COVID-19. Using immunoSEQ multiplex PCR, the repertoire was profiled, and TCRdb retains in-frame clones only, with some absent. The sample holds just under 60,000 clones; about 86% are singletons and the top ten take about 8.8%. Source material: peripheral blood. The receptors shown here come from a man of 80 years or more with COVID-19, enrolled during active disease. Each CDR3 is given with its conserved first and last residue. The D gene is left open where the match is weak. Part of the rows lack a size; the others show once, few, many or a class for expanded clones.

V	D	J	size	DNA	CDR3
TRBV5-1	.	TRBJ1-5	.	TGCGCCAGCAGCGAGGGCAGCGGTCAGCCCCAGCATTTT	CASSEGSGQPQHF
TRBV24-1	.	TRBJ2-2	.	TGTGCCACCCGACTAGTAGAGTCCACCGGGGAGCTGTTTTTT	CATRLVESTGELFF
TRBV28	.	TRBJ1-2	.	TGTGCCAGCAGTTTGGGGGGGCTCCAGTATGGCTACACCTTC	CASSLGGLQYGYTF
TRBV18	.	TRBJ2-2	.	TGTGCCAGCTCTTCAGGGGAATTCACCGGGGAGCTGTTTTTT	CASSSGEFTGELFF
TRBV30	TRBD1	TRBJ2-1	.	TGTGCCTGGGGGCCAGGACAGGGAGTAGGCAATGAGCAGTTCTTC	CAWGPGQGVGNEQFF
TRBV5-4	.	TRBJ1-6	.	TGTGCCAGCACCCTAAGTGGGGGCCTCTATAATTCACCCCTCCACTTT	CASTLSGGLYNSPLHF
TRBV5-4	TRBD2	TRBJ2-1	.	TGTGCCAGCAGCTTGGGGTCTGGCGCGAAGACTAGCGGGAGACCGCATGAGCAGTTCTTC	CASSLGSGAKTSGRPHEQFF
TRBV5-5	.	TRBJ1-5	.	TGTGCCAGCAGCCGAGCGGGGACAACAAACAATCAGCCCCAGCATTTT	CASSRAGTTNNQPQHF
TRBV6-5	.	TRBJ1-1	few	TGTGCCAGCAGTTACTCGAGACGGGGAAACACTGAAGCTTTCTTT	CASSYSRRGNTEAFF
TRBV30	.	TRBJ1-1	few	TGTGCCTGGAAAGGGGGAAAAACTGAAGCTTTCTTT	CAWKGGKTEAFF
TRBV5-1	.	TRBJ1-5	once	TGCGCCAGCAGCACCGTCGGCGGGGGGAACAATCAGCCCCAGCATTTT	CASSTVGGGNNQPQHF
TRBV30	TRBD1	TRBJ1-5	.	TGTGCCTGGACCCGGGACAGGGGTCAGCCCCAGCATTTT	CAWTRDRGQPQHF
TRBV18	TRBD2	TRBJ2-7	.	TGTGCCAGCTCACCCCGCTCTAGCGGGGGGGCCTCTCGTCTCTACGAGCAGTACTTC	CASSPRSSGGASRLYEQYF
TRBV2	TRBD2	TRBJ2-3	.	TGTGCCAGCAGATCCACTAGCGGGATGGGCACAGATACGCAGTATTTT	CASRSTSGMGTDTQYF
TRBV7-9	TRBD1	TRBJ1-2	.	TGTGCCAGCAGCTTAGAGGGGGCGCGGGGCTACACCTTC	CASSLEGARGYTF
TRBV2	.	TRBJ1-5	.	TGTGCCAGCAGTGCGAACCTTATACAGGGTTACGGCAATCAGCCCCAGCATTTT	CASSANLIQGYGNQPQHF
TRBV6-5	TRBD1	TRBJ1-2	.	TGTGCCAGCAGTTTTCTTAACAGGGGCTATGGCTACACCTTC	CASSFLNRGYGYTF
TRBV24-1	.	TRBJ1-2	.	TGTGCCACCAGTGGGCCAGGGGTCTATGGCTACACCTTC	CATSGPGVYGYTF
TRBV4-3	.	TRBJ1-2	.	TGCGCCAGCAGCCTTGCGGGGCTGTCAGGCTACACCTTC	CASSLAGLSGYTF
TRBV28	.	TRBJ1-2	.	TGTGCCAGCGCCTCGACAGCTAACTATGGCTACACCTTC	CASASTANYGYTF
TRBV2	.	TRBJ1-5	.	TGTGCCAGCAGGGACAGCTATAGCAATCAGCCCCAGCATTTT	CASRDSYSNQPQHF
TRBV14	TRBD2	TRBJ2-3	.	TGTGCCAGCAGCCTACTAGCGGGAGGGAGCACAGATACGCAGTATTTT	CASSLLAGGSTDTQYF
TRBV18	TRBD1	TRBJ1-2	.	TGTGCCAGCTCACCAACAGGGACAGGGATCTACGGCTACACCTTC	CASSPTGTGIYGYTF
TRBV25-1	TRBD1	TRBJ1-1	.	TGTGCCAGCAGTTCCCGGACAGGGAAGACTGAAGCTTTCTTT	CASSSRTGKTEAFF
TRBV6-2/TRBV6-3	.	TRBJ1-4	.	TGTGCCAGCAGTTACTCGAGATTGTTTGCAACTAATGAAAAACTGTTTTTT	CASSYSRLFATNEKLFF
TRBV6-1	.	TRBJ1-1	.	TGTGCCAGCAGTGATTATACTGAAGCTTTCTTT	CASSDYTEAFF
TRBV3-1/TRBV3-2	.	TRBJ1-6	.	TGTGCCAGCAGCCATGATCTCAGGCGCAGCTCCTATAATTCACCCCTCCACTTT	CASSHDLRRSSYNSPLHF
TRBV5-6	.	TRBJ1-6	.	TGTGCCAGCAGCTTGGATCCGGATTCACCCCTCCACTTT	CASSLDPDSPLHF
TRBV7-2	TRBD2	TRBJ2-3	.	TGTGCCAGCAGCTTCGGGGGGGCCCGCACAGATACGCAGTATTTT	CASSFGGARTDTQYF
TRBV5-8	TRBD2	TRBJ2-5	.	TGTGCCAGCAGCAGAGGACTAGCGGGGAACCAAGAGACCCAGTACTTC	CASSRGLAGNQETQYF
TRBV6-5	.	TRBJ1-6	.	TGTGCCAGCAGTACCCTACAGGGAGCACCCCTCCACTTT	CASSTLQGAPLHF
TRBV6-5	TRBD1	TRBJ2-1	.	TGTGCCAGCAGATTACAGGGGACGGAGTACAATGAGCAGTTCTTC	CASRLQGTEYNEQFF
TRBV7-3	.	TRBJ1-1	.	TGTGCCAGCAGCTTAAGTAGGAACACTGAAGCTTTCTTT	CASSLSRNTEAFF
TRBV7-2	TRBD2	TRBJ2-7	.	TGTGCCAGCAGCTTAGACGCGGGGGGAACCTCCTACGAGCAGTACTTC	CASSLDAGGTSYEQYF
TRBV9	.	TRBJ1-1	.	TGTGCTTCAGGGGTGGGTACTGAAGCTTTCTTT	CASGVGTEAFF
TRBV5-1	.	TRBJ2-3	.	TGCGCCAGCAGCTTGCAGGGCTCAGATACGCAGTATTTT	CASSLQGSDTQYF
TRBV5-4	TRBD1	TRBJ1-1	few	TGTGCCAGCAGCTTTGGTTTTCGGGGGAACAGGGGACTGAACACTGAAGCTTTCTTT	CASSFGFRGNRGLNTEAFF
TRBV7-9	.	TRBJ1-4	once	TGTGCCAGCAGCTCGGGGTTTGGTGAAAAACTGTTTTTT	CASSSGFGEKLFF
TRBV5-1	TRBD1	TRBJ1-4	.	TGCGCCAGCAGCGGCGCCGGGACAGGGCTTGAAAAACTGTTTTTT	CASSGAGTGLEKLFF
TRBV7-2	.	TRBJ1-5	.	TGTGCCAGCAGTCTGGACAGAGGAGGCAATCAGCCCCAGCATTTT	CASSLDRGGNQPQHF
TRBV5-1	TRBD2	TRBJ2-2	.	TGCGCCAGCAGCTTGCCGACTAGCGGGAACACCGGGGAGCTGTTTTTT	CASSLPTSGNTGELFF